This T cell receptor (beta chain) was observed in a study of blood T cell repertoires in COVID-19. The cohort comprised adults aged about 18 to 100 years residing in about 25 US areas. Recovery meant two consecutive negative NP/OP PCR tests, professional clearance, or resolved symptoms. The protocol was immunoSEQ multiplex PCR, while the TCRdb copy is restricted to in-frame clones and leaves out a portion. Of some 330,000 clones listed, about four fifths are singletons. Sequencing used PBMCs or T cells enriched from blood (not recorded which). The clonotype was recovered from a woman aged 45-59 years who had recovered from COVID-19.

The CDR3 loop reads CASSHPGDRGLEQYF. The CDR3 nucleotides are TGTGCCAGCAGCCACCCAGGGGACAGGGGCTTGGAGCAGTACTTC. This chain joins TRBV7-2 and TRBJ2-7, with 10 bases lining up with TRBD1. Germline V gives CDR1 SGHTA, CDR2 FQGNSA. With V trimmed by 5 bases and J by 7 bases, 11 bases remained unmatched. This CDR3 comprises 15 residues. Based on the CDR3 plus reference TRBV7-2 and TRBJ2-7, the full variable domain is GAGVSQSPSNKVTEKGKDVELRCDPISGHTALYWYRQSLGQGLEFLIYFQGNSAPDKSGLPSDRFSAERTGGSVSTLTIQRTQQEDSAVYLCASSHPGDRGLEQYFGPGTRLTVT.